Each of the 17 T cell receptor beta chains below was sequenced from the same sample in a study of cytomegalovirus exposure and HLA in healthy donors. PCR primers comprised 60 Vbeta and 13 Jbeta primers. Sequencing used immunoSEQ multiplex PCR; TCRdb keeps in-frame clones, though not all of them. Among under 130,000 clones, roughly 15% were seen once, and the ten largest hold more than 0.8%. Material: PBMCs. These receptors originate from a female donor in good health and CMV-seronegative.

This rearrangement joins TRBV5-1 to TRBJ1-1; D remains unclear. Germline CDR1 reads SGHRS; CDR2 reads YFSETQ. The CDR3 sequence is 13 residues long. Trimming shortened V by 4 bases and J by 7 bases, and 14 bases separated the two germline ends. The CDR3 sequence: CASSLRTGNEAFF. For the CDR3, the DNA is TGCGCCAGCAGCCTTCGGACGGGAAATGAAGCTTTCTTT.

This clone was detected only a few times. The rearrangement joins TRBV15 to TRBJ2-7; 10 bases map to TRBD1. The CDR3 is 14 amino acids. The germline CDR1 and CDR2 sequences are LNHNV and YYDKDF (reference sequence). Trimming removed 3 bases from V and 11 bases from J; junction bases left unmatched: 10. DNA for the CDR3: TGTGCCACCAGCAGCAGAATCGACAGGGGGCTCGAGTACTTC. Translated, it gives CATSSRIDRGLEYF.

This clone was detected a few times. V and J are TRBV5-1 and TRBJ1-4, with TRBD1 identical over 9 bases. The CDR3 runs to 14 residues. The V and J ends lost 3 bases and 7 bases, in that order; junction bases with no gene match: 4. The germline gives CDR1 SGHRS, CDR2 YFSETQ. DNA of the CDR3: TGCGCCAGCAGCTCGGACAGGGGTAGTGAAAAACTGTTTTTT. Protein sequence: CASSSDRGSEKLFF.

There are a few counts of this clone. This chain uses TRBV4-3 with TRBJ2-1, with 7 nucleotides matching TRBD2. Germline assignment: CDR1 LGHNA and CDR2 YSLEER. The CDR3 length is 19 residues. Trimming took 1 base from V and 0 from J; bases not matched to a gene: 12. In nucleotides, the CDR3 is TGCGCCAGCAGCCAAGGAACTAGCGAGTTAAACCCCTCCTACAATGAGCAGTTCTTC. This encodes CASSQGTSELNPSYNEQFF.

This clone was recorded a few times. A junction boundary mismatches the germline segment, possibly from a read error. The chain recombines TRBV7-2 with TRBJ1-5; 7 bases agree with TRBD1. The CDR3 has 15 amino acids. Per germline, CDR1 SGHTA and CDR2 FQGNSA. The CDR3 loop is CASSQEQGSSQPQHF. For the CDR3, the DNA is TGTGCCAGCAGCCAGGAACAGGGGAGCAGTCAGCCCCAGCATTTT.

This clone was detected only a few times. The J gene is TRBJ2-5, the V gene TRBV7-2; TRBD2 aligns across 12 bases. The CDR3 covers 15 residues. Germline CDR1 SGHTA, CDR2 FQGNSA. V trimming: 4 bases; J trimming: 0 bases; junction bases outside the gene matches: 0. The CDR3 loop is CASSWTSGDQETQYF. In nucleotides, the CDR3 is TGTGCCAGCAGCTGGACTAGCGGGGACCAAGAGACCCAGTACTTC.

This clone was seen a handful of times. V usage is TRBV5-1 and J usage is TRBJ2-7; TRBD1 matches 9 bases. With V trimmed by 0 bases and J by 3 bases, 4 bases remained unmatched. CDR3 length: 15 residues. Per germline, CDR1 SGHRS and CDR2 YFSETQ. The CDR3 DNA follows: TGCGCCAGCAGCTTGGCCGGGACAGGGATCTACGAGCAGTACTTC. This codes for CASSLAGTGIYEQYF.

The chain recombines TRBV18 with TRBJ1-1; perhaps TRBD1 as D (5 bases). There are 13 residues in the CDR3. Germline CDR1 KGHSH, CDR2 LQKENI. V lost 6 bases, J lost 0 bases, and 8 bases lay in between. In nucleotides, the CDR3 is TGTGCCAGCTCTAGGGGTATGAACACTGAAGCTTTCTTT. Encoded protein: CASSRGMNTEAFF.

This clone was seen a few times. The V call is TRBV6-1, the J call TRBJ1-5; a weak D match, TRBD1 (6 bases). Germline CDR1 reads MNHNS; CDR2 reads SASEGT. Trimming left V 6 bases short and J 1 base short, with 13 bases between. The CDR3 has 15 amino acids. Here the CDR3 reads CASSYGQISNQPQHF. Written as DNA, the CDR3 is TGTGCCAGCAGCTACGGACAGATAAGCAATCAGCCCCAGCATTTT.

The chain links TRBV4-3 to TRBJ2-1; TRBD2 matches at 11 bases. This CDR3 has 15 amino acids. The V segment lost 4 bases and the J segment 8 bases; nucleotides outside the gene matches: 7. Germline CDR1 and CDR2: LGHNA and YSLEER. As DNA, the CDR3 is TGCGCCAGCAGCCGCACTAGCGGGGGATTTGATGAGCAGTTCTTC. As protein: CASSRTSGGFDEQFF.

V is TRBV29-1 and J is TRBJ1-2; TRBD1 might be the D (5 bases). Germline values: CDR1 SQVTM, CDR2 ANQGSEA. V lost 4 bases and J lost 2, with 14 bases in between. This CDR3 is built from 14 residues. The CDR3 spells CSVVPHRGNYGYTF. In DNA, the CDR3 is TGCAGCGTTGTTCCCCATCGGGGGAACTATGGCTACACCTTC.

The CDR3 bases are TGCAGCCTCCTGGACAAGGATAGCAATCAGCCCCAGCATTTT. Translating it yields CSLLDKDSNQPQHF. The chain carries TRBV29-1 and TRBJ1-5, with a possible D match to TRBD1 (5 bases). The CDR3 runs to 14 residues. Trimming took off 8 bases at V and 0 bases at J, with 14 bases between the two ends. Germline V gene lookup returns CDR1 SQVTM and CDR2 ANQGSEA.

In DNA form, the CDR3 reads TGTGCCAGCCCCCGGGACAGGGGGCCCAACGAGCAGTACTTC. Translating it yields CASPRDRGPNEQYF. This chain joins TRBV2 and TRBJ2-7; 12 nucleotides match TRBD1. In germline, CDR1 is SNHLY, CDR2 FYNNEI. Trimming cost V 8 bases and J 5 bases; bases outside gene matches: 7. There are 14 residues in the CDR3.

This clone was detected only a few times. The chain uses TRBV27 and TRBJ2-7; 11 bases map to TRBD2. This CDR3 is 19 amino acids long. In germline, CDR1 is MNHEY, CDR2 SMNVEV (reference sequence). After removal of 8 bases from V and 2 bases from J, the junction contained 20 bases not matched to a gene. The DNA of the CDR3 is TGTGCCAGCGGCACCGGCCTGTGGGGCCAGACTAGCGGGACCTACGAGCAGTACTTC. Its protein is CASGTGLWGQTSGTYEQYF.

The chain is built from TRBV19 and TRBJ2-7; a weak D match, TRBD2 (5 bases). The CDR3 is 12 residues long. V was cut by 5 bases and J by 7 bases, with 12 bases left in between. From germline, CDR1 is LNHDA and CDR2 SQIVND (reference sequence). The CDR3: CASSVPPGEQYF. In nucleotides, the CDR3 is TGTGCCAGTAGTGTCCCACCGGGGGAGCAGTACTTC.

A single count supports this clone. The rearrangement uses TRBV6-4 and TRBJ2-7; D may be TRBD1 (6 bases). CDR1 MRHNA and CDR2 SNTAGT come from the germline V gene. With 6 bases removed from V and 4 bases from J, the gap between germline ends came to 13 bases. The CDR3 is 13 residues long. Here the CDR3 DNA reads TGTGCCAGCAGCAGGGACAATGGTTACGAGCAGTACTTC. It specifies CASSRDNGYEQYF.

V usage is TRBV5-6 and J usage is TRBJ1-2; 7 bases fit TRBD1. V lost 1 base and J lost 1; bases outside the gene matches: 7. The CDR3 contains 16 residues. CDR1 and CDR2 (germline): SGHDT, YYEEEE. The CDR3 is CASSLFDRDLNYGYTF. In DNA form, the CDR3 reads TGTGCCAGCAGCTTGTTCGACAGGGATCTTAACTATGGCTACACCTTC. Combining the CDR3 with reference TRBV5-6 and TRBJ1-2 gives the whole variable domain DAGVTQSPTHLIKTRGQQVTLRCSPKSGHDTVSWYQQALGQGPQFIFQYYEEEERQRGNFPDRFSGHQFPNYSSELNVNALLLGDSALYLCASSLFDRDLNYGYTFGSGTRLTVV.